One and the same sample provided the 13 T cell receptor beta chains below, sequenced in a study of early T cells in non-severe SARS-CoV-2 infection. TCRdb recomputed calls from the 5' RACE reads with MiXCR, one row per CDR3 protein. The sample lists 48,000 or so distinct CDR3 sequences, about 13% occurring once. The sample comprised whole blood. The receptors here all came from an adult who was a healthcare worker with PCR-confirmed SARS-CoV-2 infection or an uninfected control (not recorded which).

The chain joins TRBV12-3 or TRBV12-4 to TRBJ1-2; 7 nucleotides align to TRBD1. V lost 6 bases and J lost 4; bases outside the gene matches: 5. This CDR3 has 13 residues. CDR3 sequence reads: CASRAGQIYGYTF. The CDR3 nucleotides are TGTGCCAGCAGAGCGGGACAGATCTATGGCTACACCTTC.

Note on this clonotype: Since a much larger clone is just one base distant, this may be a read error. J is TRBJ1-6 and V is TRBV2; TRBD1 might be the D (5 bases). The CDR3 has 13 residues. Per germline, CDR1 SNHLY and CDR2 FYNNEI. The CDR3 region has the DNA TGTTCCAGCATGGGGCCAGCCGGTTCACCCCTCCACTTT. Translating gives CSSMGPAGSPLHF.

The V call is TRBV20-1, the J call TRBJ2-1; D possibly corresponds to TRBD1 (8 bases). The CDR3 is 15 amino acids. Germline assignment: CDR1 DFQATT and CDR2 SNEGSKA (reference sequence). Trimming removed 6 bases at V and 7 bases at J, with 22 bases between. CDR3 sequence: CSAPRTGRAHNEQFF. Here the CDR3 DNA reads TGCAGTGCCCCGAGGACAGGGAGGGCACATAATGAGCAGTTCTTC.

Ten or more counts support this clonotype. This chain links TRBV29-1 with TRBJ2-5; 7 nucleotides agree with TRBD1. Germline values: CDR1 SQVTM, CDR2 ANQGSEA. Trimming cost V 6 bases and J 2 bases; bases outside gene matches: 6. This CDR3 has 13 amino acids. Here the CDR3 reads CSVRMGQQETQYF. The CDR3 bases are TGCAGCGTGAGAATGGGACAGCAAGAGACCCAGTACTTC.

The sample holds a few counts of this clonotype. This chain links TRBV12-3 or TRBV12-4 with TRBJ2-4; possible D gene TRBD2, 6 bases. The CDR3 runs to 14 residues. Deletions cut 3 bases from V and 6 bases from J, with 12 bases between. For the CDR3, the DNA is TGTGCCAGCAGTTTGGGCCCCGGGGGAAACATTCAGTACTTC. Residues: CASSLGPGGNIQYF.

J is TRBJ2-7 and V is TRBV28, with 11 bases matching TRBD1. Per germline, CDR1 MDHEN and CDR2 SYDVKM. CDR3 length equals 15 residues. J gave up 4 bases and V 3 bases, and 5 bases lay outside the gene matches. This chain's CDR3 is CASSFSGTGGYEQYF. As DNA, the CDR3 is TGTGCCAGCAGTTTCTCCGGGACAGGGGGTTACGAGCAGTACTTC.

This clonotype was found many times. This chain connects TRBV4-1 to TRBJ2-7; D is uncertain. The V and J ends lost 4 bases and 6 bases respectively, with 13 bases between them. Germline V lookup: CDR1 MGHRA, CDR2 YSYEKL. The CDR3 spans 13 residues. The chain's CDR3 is CASSRARSSEQYF. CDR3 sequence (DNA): TGCGCCAGCAGCCGTGCCCGCTCGAGCGAGCAGTACTTC.

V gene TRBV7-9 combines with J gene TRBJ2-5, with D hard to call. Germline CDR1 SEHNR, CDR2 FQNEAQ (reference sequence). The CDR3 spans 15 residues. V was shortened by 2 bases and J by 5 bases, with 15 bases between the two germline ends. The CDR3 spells CASSLLGELRETQYF. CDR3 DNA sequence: TGTGCCAGCAGCTTATTAGGCGAGCTCCGGGAGACCCAGTACTTC.

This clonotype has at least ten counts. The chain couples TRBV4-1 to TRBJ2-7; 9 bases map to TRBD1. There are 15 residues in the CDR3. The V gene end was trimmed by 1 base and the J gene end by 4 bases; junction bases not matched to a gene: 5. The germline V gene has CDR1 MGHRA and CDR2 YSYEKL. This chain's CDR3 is CASSQGTGGYYEQYF. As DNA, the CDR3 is TGCGCCAGCAGCCAAGGAACAGGGGGCTATTACGAGCAGTACTTC.

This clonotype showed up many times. For the CDR3, the DNA is TGCGCCAGCAGCTTGTTAGCCGGGACGGAGAACACTGAAGCTTTCTTT. This encodes CASSLLAGTENTEAFF. The genes are TRBV5-1 and TRBJ1-1; weak D call: TRBD1 (5 bases). Germline V gene data show CDR1 as SGHRS and CDR2 as YFSETQ. The CDR3 runs 16 residues. Between the trimmed V and J ends, which lost 1 base and 1 base, there was a span of 14 bases.

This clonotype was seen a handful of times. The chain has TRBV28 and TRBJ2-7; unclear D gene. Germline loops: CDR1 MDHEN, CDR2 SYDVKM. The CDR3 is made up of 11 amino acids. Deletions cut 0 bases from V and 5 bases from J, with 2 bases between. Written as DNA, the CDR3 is TGTGCCAGCAGTTTATGGGACGAGCAGTACTTC. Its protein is CASSLWDEQYF.

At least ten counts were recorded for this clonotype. CDR3 sequence: CASRGTSVYNEQFF. The CDR3, as DNA: TGTGCCAGCAGGGGGACTAGCGTTTACAATGAGCAGTTCTTC. The chain employs TRBV27 and TRBJ2-1; 10 bases match TRBD2. The CDR3 loop spans 14 amino acids. CDR1 is MNHEY and CDR2 is SMNVEV in the germline V gene (reference sequence). V lost 6 bases, J lost 4 bases, and 3 bases stayed unmatched.

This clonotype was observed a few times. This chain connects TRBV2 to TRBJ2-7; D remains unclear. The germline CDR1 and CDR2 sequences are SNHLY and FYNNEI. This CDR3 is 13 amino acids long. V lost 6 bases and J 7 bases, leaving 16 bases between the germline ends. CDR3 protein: CASSRDPLREQYF. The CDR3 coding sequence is TGTGCCAGCAGCCGTGACCCGCTAAGGGAGCAGTACTTC.